One and the same sample provided the 29 T cell receptor beta chains below, sequenced in a study of blood T cell repertoires in COVID-19. The method was immunoSEQ multiplex PCR; TCRdb's version includes in-frame clones alone and lacks a portion of them. The sample comprises over 60,000 clones, around 80% of which are singletons, and about 9.8% rests with the top ten. Sequenced material: peripheral blood. These receptors were taken from a human donor in a cohort sampled during active COVID-19.

The V gene is TRBV7-2, the J gene TRBJ1-5, with 7 nucleotides matching TRBD1. After removal of 5 bases from V and 6 bases from J, the junction contained 4 bases not matched to a gene. CDR3 size: 13 residues. The V gene's germline CDR1 is SGHTA and CDR2 FQGNSA. The CDR3 here is CASSRDRVQPQHF. For the CDR3, the DNA is TGTGCCAGCAGCCGAGACAGGGTTCAGCCCCAGCATTTT. The full variable domain, completed using reference TRBV7-2 and TRBJ1-5, is GAGVSQSPSNKVTEKGKDVELRCDPISGHTALYWYRQSLGQGLEFLIYFQGNSAPDKSGLPSDRFSAERTGGSVSTLTIQRTQQEDSAVYLCASSRDRVQPQHFGDGTRLSIL.

V usage is TRBV9 and J usage is TRBJ1-3; D may be TRBD1 (5 bases). Germline CDR1 is SGDLS and CDR2 is YYNGEE. V shed 4 bases and J shed 2 bases, with 19 bases lying between them. CDR3 size: 17 residues. The CDR3: CASSPDPGGKAGNTIYF. DNA for the CDR3: TGTGCCAGCAGCCCCGATCCGGGGGGGAAAGCTGGAAACACCATATATTTT.

The rearrangement uses TRBV19 and TRBJ2-2, with D uncertain. V dropped 3 bases and J dropped 0 bases, with 2 bases sitting between them. The germline CDR1 and CDR2 sequences are LNHDA and SQIVND (reference sequence). The CDR3 covers 13 residues. This CDR3 is CASSITNTGELFF. DNA of the CDR3: TGTGCCAGTAGTATCACGAACACCGGGGAGCTGTTTTTT.

The CDR3 protein is CASSSRDSLSGANVLTF. The CDR3 DNA follows: TGTGCCAGCAGCTCCAGGGACAGCCTCTCTGGGGCCAACGTCCTGACTTTC. This rearrangement joins TRBV7-3 to TRBJ2-6, with 7 bases that match TRBD1. Germline V gene lookup returns CDR1 SGHTA and CDR2 FQGTGA. The V segment lost 4 bases and the J segment 0 bases; nucleotides outside the gene matches: 6. The CDR3 is 17 amino acids.

The chain combines TRBV6-1 with TRBJ1-5; TRBD1 aligns across 9 bases. CDR1 and CDR2 from the germline V gene are MNHNS and SASEGT. The J segment lost 6 bases and the V segment lost 2 bases, leaving 5 bases of the junction unmatched. This CDR3 region has 15 residues. The CDR3 region is CASSENPTGGQPQHF. In DNA form, the CDR3 reads TGTGCCAGCAGTGAAAACCCGACAGGGGGTCAGCCCCAGCATTTT.

The chain joins TRBV7-3 to TRBJ2-7, with 7 bases identical to TRBD1. From germline, CDR1 is SGHTA and CDR2 FQGTGA. This CDR3 contains 13 residues. Trimming cost V 5 bases and J 4 bases; bases outside gene matches: 5. In nucleotides, the CDR3 is TGTGCCAGCAGCGCCGGACAGGTGTACGAGCAGTACTTC. It codes for CASSAGQVYEQYF.

CDR3 nucleotides: TGTGCCAGCAGCCGTAGCGTTATTTCCTACGAGCAGTACTTC. This encodes CASSRSVISYEQYF. This chain joins TRBV6-5 and TRBJ2-7; TRBD2 is a possible D gene (5 bases). Trimming left V 6 bases short and J 1 base short, with 13 bases between. The CDR3 runs 14 residues. The germline V gene has CDR1 MNHEY and CDR2 SVGAGI.

V and J are TRBV19 and TRBJ2-7; weak D call: TRBD2 (6 bases). Trimming removed 5 bases at V and 6 bases at J, with 11 bases between. The CDR3 runs 12 residues. CDR1 and CDR2 from the germline V gene are LNHDA and SQIVND (reference sequence). The CDR3 loop reads CASSPGLREQYF. DNA of the CDR3: TGTGCCAGTAGTCCGGGACTTCGCGAGCAGTACTTC.

The genes are TRBV6-2 or TRBV6-3 and TRBJ2-3; TRBD2 aligns across 8 bases. The CDR3 loop spans 20 amino acids. V was pared by 4 bases and J by 0 bases, with 18 bases of the junction left unmatched. Germline assignment: CDR1 MNHEY and CDR2 SVGEGT. CDR3 DNA sequence: TGTGCCAGCAGTTCCCCGATCAATCCGGGACTAGGGATCAGCACAGATACGCAGTATTTT. Amino acids: CASSSPINPGLGISTDTQYF.

This clone was seen just once. CDR3 in DNA: TGCGCCAGCAGCTTAGAAGCGGGAGTCGGTGAGCAGTTCTTC. Its translation is CASSLEAGVGEQFF. This chain links TRBV5-1 with TRBJ2-1; 8 nucleotides line up with TRBD2. Germline values: CDR1 SGHRS, CDR2 YFSETQ. This CDR3 spans 14 amino acids. V shed 2 bases and J 9 bases; nucleotides not matched to a gene: 7.

The rearrangement joins TRBV5-1 to TRBJ1-3; 8 positions agree with TRBD1. V gave up 0 bases and J gave up 4 bases; unmatched junction bases: 3. This CDR3 contains 15 residues. Germline V lookup: CDR1 SGHRS, CDR2 YFSETQ. The CDR3 coding sequence is TGCGCCAGCAGCTTGGAGGCAGGGGGCGGAAACACCATATATTTT. Amino acids: CASSLEAGGGNTIYF.

The chain carries TRBV7-8 and TRBJ1-6; D remains ambiguous. Germline V gene data show CDR1 as SGHVS and CDR2 as FQNEAQ. The CDR3 totals 13 residues. V was pared by 5 bases and J by 16 bases, with 18 bases between. The CDR3 is CASSRTNEGVLHF. Here the CDR3 DNA reads TGTGCCAGCAGCCGAACCAACGAGGGAGTTCTCCACTTT. The variable domain in full, with the rest retrieved from reference TRBV7-8 and TRBJ1-6, is GAGVSQSPRYKVAKRGQDVALRCDPISGHVSLFWYQQALGQGPEFLTYFQNEAQLDKSGLPSDRFFAERPEGSVSTLKIQRTQQEDSAVYLCASSRTNEGVLHFGNGTRLTVT.

V usage is TRBV5-1 and J usage is TRBJ1-1; the D gene is possibly TRBD1 (5 bases). Germline V gives CDR1 SGHRS, CDR2 YFSETQ. This CDR3 spans 15 amino acids. Trimming took off 0 bases at V and 4 bases at J, with 13 bases between the two ends. In DNA, the CDR3 is TGCGCCAGCAGCTTGGCCGGGGGTATGAGCACTGAAGCTTTCTTT. Residues: CASSLAGGMSTEAFF.

This clone was detected only a few times. The gene calls are TRBV4-3 and TRBJ1-4; no clear D. V lost 0 bases, J lost 5 bases, and 10 bases lay in between. Germline V gene lookup returns CDR1 LGHNA and CDR2 YSLEER. The CDR3 is made up of 15 amino acids. CDR3 sequence reads: CASSQDAQPNEKLFF. The CDR3 nucleotides read TGCGCCAGCAGCCAAGACGCACAGCCCAATGAAAAACTGTTTTTT.

The chain carries TRBV7-9 and TRBJ2-7; 7 bases map to TRBD2. After removal of 5 bases from V and 0 bases from J, the junction contained 10 bases not matched to a gene. The CDR3 loop spans 16 amino acids. CDR1 and CDR2 from the germline V gene are SEHNR and FQNEAQ (reference sequence). CDR3 sequence: CASSPRAGGSSYEQYF. As DNA, the CDR3 is TGTGCCAGCAGCCCAAGAGCCGGCGGGAGCTCCTACGAGCAGTACTTC.

The chain joins TRBV28 to TRBJ2-7, with 10 bases aligning to TRBD2. Losses at the gene ends were 2 bases for V and 7 bases for J; bases not matched to a gene: 11. CDR3 length: 16 amino acids. Per the germline V gene, CDR1 is MDHEN and CDR2 is SYDVKM. CDR3 region: CASSLTRIAGGREQYF. CDR3 bases: TGTGCCAGCAGTTTAACGCGGATAGCGGGAGGCCGGGAGCAGTACTTC.

The rearrangement joins TRBV28 to TRBJ2-3, with 8 positions matching TRBD2. The CDR3 extends over 15 amino acids. The trim removed 3 bases at V and 2 bases at J, leaving 4 bases unmatched. Germline CDR1 MDHEN, CDR2 SYDVKM. The CDR3 DNA reads TGTGCCAGCAGTTTCCTAGCGGGCTACACAGATACGCAGTATTTT. It is translated as CASSFLAGYTDTQYF.

This clone was picked up a small number of times. This sequence joins TRBV7-2 and TRBJ1-1, with D unclear. Looked up from germline, CDR1 is SGHTA and CDR2 is FQGNSA. This CDR3 spans 13 amino acids. The V gene lost 6 bases and the J gene lost 0 bases, with 8 bases spanning the gap. In DNA, the CDR3 is TGTGCCAGCAGTATTTATATGAACACTGAAGCTTTCTTT. Protein sequence: CASSIYMNTEAFF. Filled out from reference TRBV7-2 and TRBJ1-1, the complete variable domain reads GAGVSQSPSNKVTEKGKDVELRCDPISGHTALYWYRQSLGQGLEFLIYFQGNSAPDKSGLPSDRFSAERTGGSVSTLTIQRTQQEDSAVYLCASSIYMNTEAFFGQGTRLTVV.

The chain employs TRBV7-2 and TRBJ2-3; tentative D call: TRBD1 (5 bases). The V gene lost 8 bases and the J gene lost 0 bases, with 6 bases spanning the gap. CDR3 length: 12 amino acids. Germline V gives CDR1 SGHTA, CDR2 FQGNSA. This chain's CDR3 is CASGASTDTQYF. The CDR3 DNA follows: TGTGCCAGCGGGGCTAGCACAGATACGCAGTATTTT.

The gene calls are TRBV6-1 and TRBJ1-2; possibly TRBD1 for D (5 bases). CDR1 MNHNS and CDR2 SASEGT come from the germline V gene. The CDR3 runs 14 residues. V was pared by 1 base and J by 3 bases, with 9 bases between. The CDR3 region is CASSEGWGYYGYTF. The DNA of the CDR3 is TGTGCCAGCAGTGAAGGATGGGGCTACTATGGCTACACCTTC.

The chain recombines TRBV4-1 with TRBJ2-7; TRBD2 is a possible D gene (6 bases). V shed 1 base and J shed 5 bases, with 15 bases lying between them. The V gene's germline CDR1 is MGHRA and CDR2 YSYEKL. CDR3 length: 15 residues. The CDR3 region is CASSQVGGSGHEQYF. For the CDR3, the DNA is TGCGCCAGCAGCCAAGTCGGAGGGAGCGGCCACGAGCAGTACTTC.

V is TRBV2 and J is TRBJ1-5; unclear D gene. The ends were cut back, 10 bases at V and 3 bases at J, with 25 bases in the middle. The CDR3 runs to 17 residues. Germline V CDR1 and CDR2: SNHLY, FYNNEI. This CDR3 is CAKNRKRKGVDNQPQHF. The DNA for the CDR3 is TGTGCCAAAAACCGAAAGCGGAAGGGAGTCGACAATCAGCCCCAGCATTTT.

The V gene is TRBV19, the J gene TRBJ1-5; D is uncertain. V was cut by 3 bases and J by 1 base, with 13 bases left in between. Germline CDR1 LNHDA, CDR2 SQIVND (reference sequence). The CDR3 consists of 16 residues. The DNA for the CDR3 is TGTGCCAGTAGTATTTCCCTGGCAGGAAGCAATCAGCCCCAGCATTTT. Translating gives CASSISLAGSNQPQHF.

The chain joins TRBV3-1 (or the pseudogene TRBV3-2) to TRBJ2-7, with D maybe TRBD1 (6 bases). The CDR3 totals 14 residues. Germline CDR1 LGHDT, CDR2 YNNKEL (reference sequence). V lost 7 bases and J 7 bases, leaving 20 bases between the germline ends. The CDR3 bases are TGTGCCAGCACCCGCAGAGAGGGGGAAGGGGAGCAGTACTTC. Translated, it gives CASTRREGEGEQYF.

The chain employs TRBV7-3 and TRBJ2-6; possible D gene TRBD1, 5 bases. Germline V gene lookup returns CDR1 SGHTA and CDR2 FQGTGA. Trimming shortened V by 2 bases and J by 0 bases, and 8 bases separated the two germline ends. This CDR3 has 16 residues. CDR3 sequence (DNA): TGTGCCAGCAGCTTAGACAGTCGCTCTGGGGCCAACGTCCTGACTTTC. Amino acids: CASSLDSRSGANVLTF.

V usage is TRBV5-6 and J usage is TRBJ1-1, with D uncertain. CDR1 is SGHDT, CDR2 YYEEEE, per germline. The V gene lost 5 bases and the J gene lost 1 base, with 9 bases spanning the gap. This CDR3 contains 13 residues. Here the CDR3 DNA reads TGTGCCAGCAGATCGACTGGGAACACTGAAGCTTTCTTT. It encodes CASRSTGNTEAFF.

This sequence joins TRBV15 and TRBJ2-7; TRBD1 is a possible D gene (6 bases). CDR3 size: 15 residues. Germline CDR1 and CDR2: LNHNV and YYDKDF (reference sequence). Trimming took off 1 base at V and 2 bases at J, with 12 bases between the two ends. The CDR3 coding sequence is TGTGCCACCAGCAGAGGAGGTGAGGGGGCCTACGAGCAGTACTTC. This encodes CATSRGGEGAYEQYF.

This rearrangement joins TRBV7-8 to TRBJ1-6; D gene unclear. Trimming shortened V by 4 bases and J by 0 bases, and 7 bases separated the two germline ends. This CDR3 spans 15 amino acids. Germline-derived CDR1 and CDR2 are SGHVS and FQNEAQ. The CDR3 region has the DNA TGTGCCAGCAGCTACGACTCCTCCTATAATTCACCCCTCCACTTT. Its protein product is CASSYDSSYNSPLHF. Full variable domain (rest looked up from reference TRBV7-8 and TRBJ1-6): GAGVSQSPRYKVAKRGQDVALRCDPISGHVSLFWYQQALGQGPEFLTYFQNEAQLDKSGLPSDRFFAERPEGSVSTLKIQRTQQEDSAVYLCASSYDSSYNSPLHFGNGTRLTVT.

This clone appeared a single time. The genes are TRBV15 and TRBJ2-7; the D is unclear. The CDR3 runs 14 residues. In germline, CDR1 is LNHNV, CDR2 YYDKDF (reference sequence). The V and J ends lost 0 bases and 3 bases respectively, with 9 bases between them. CDR3 in amino acids: CATSRERGYYEQYF. Here the CDR3 DNA reads TGTGCCACCAGCAGAGAAAGAGGTTACTACGAGCAGTACTTC.